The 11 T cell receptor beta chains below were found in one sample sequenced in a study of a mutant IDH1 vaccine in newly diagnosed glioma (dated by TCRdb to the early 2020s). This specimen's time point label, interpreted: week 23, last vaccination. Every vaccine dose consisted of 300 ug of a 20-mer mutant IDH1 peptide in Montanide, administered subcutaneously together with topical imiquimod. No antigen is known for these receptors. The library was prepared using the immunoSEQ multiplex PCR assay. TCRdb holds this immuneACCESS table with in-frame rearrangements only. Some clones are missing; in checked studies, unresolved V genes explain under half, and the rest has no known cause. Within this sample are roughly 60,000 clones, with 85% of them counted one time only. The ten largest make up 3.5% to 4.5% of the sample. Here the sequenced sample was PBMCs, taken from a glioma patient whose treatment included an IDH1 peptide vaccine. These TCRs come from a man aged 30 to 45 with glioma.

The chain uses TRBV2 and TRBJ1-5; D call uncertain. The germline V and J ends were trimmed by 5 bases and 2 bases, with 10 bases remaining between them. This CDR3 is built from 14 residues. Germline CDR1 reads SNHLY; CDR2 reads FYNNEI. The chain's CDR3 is CASSPLIRNQPQHF. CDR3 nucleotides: TGTGCCAGCAGTCCATTGATCCGCAATCAGCCCCAGCATTTT.

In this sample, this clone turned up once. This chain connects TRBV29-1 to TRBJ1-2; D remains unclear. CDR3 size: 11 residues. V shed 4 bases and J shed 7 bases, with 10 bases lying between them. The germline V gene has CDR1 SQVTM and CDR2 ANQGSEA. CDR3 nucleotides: TGCAGCGTTGTACCGACGGGTGGCTACACCTTC. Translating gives CSVVPTGGYTF.

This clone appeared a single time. As DNA, the CDR3 is TGTGCCAGCAGTTACTCTTCAGCGGCGACTGAAGCTTTCTTT. This sequence encodes CASSYSSAATEAFF. The rearrangement uses TRBV6-5 and TRBJ1-1; D not certain. Germline CDR1 and CDR2: MNHEY and SVGAGI. The CDR3 is 14 amino acids. V lost 0 bases and J lost 5, with 10 bases in between.

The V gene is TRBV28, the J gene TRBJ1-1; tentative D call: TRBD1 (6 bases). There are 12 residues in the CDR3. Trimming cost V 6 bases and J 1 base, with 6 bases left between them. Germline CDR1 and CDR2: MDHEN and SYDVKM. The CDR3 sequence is CASRTGNTEAFF. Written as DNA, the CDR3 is TGTGCCAGCAGGACAGGGAACACTGAAGCTTTCTTT.

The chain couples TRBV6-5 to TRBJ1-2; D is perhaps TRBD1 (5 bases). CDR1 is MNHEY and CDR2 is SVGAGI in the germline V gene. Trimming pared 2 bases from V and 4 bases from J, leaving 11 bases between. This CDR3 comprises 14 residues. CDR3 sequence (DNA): TGTGCCAGCAGTTACGGGGTGGGGGGCTATGGCTACACCTTC. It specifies CASSYGVGGYGYTF.

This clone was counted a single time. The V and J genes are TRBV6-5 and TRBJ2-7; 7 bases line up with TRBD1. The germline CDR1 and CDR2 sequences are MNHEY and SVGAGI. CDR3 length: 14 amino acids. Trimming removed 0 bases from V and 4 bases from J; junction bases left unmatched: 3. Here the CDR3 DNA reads TGTGCCAGCAGTTACTCGGGGACAGTGTACGAGCAGTACTTC. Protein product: CASSYSGTVYEQYF.

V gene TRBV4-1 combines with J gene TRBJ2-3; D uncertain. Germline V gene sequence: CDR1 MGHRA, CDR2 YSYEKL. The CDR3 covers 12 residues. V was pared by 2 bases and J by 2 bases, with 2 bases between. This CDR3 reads CASSQLTDTQYF. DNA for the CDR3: TGCGCCAGCAGCCAACTCACAGATACGCAGTATTTT.

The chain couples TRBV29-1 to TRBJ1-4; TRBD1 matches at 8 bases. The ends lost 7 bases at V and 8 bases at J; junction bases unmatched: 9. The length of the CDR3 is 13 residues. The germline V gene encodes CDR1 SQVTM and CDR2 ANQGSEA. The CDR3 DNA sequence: TGCAGCGGACTGGACAGGGTAGGAGAAAAACTGTTTTTT. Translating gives CSGLDRVGEKLFF.

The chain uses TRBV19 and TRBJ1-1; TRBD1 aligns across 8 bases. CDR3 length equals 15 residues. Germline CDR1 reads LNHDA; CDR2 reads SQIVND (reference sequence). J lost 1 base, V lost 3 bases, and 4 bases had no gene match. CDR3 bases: TGTGCCAGTAGTATTCCAGGGGGCGCGAACACTGAAGCTTTCTTT. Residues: CASSIPGGANTEAFF.

The CDR3 DNA is TGTGCCACCTCCGGGACAGACTTCTCTGGGGCCAACGTCCTGACTTTC. Its protein product is CATSGTDFSGANVLTF. The chain couples TRBV15 to TRBJ2-6, with 7 bases fitting TRBD1. Germline assignment: CDR1 LNHNV and CDR2 YYDKDF (reference sequence). With 8 bases clipped from V and 0 bases from J, the junction kept 7 bases outside the gene matches. The CDR3 is 16 amino acids.

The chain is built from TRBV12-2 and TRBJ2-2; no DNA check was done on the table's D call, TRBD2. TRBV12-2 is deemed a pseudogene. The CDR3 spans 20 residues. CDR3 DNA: TGTGCAAGTCGCTTACCGAGGCAAGGACTAGCGGGGGGTAGCACCGGGGAGCTGTTTTTT. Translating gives CASRLPRQGLAGGSTGELFF.